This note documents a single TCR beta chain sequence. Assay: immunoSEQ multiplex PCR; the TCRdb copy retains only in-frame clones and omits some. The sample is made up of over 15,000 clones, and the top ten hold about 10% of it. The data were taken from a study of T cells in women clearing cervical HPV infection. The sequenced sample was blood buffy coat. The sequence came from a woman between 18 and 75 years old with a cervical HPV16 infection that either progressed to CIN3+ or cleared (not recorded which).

CDR3 DNA (partial): TGTGCCAGCAGCTTGGACAGGGGGAACTATGGT. It is translated as CASSLDRGNYG. The entire CDR3 protein is CASSLDRGNYGQYF. The rearrangement joins TRBV7-9 to TRBJ2-4; 10 positions agree with TRBD1. The CDR3 end falls 3 residues outside the read, so it is completed with the germline J gene. CDR1 is SEHNR and CDR2 is FQNEAQ in the germline V gene (reference sequence). This CDR3 region has 14 residues.